These T cell receptor beta chains were read from a single sample in a study of blood T cells in healthy people across ages. TCRdb independently ran MiXCR on the 5' RACE reads; one entry per CDR3 protein. The repertoire holds about 1.5 million distinct CDR3 sequences, with around 42% as singletons. The sequencing sample was made of blood. These receptors came from a woman between 18 and 29 years old in good health. The CDR3 runs from the conserved cysteine through the conserved F or W. The order of the fields is clone size, J gene, V gene, D gene, CDR3 DNA, CDR3 protein. The D gene is left open where the match is weak. Size tells how often a clone was seen (once, few, many) or the class of an expanded clone, and some rows leave it out.

few	TRBJ2-1	TRBV25-1	.	TGTGCCAGCAGTGAAAGCGGGCTTACACAAAGCCAGAAATACAATGAGCAGTTCTTC	CASSESGLTQSQKYNEQFF
.	TRBJ2-7	TRBV20-1	.	TGCAGTGCTAGCGGCTTGGCCCCCTCCTACGAGCAGTACTTC	CSASGLAPSYEQYF
few	TRBJ2-3	TRBV7-2	TRBD2	TGTGCCAGCAGCTTAGGGGGCCCTGGACTAGCGGGAAAAGATACGCAGTATTTT	CASSLGGPGLAGKDTQYF
.	TRBJ2-7	TRBV2	.	TGTGCCAGCAGTGAGTCTCGGGACGGCTCCTACAATGAGCAGTACTTC	CASSESRDGSYNEQYF
few	TRBJ2-3	TRBV10-3	.	TGTGCCATCAGTCCTTATGGGGGGACTCCCACAGATACGCAGTATTTT	CAISPYGGTPTDTQYF
few	TRBJ2-1	TRBV2	.	TGTGCCAGCAGTGAAGCGCTTCGAGAGTGGAATGAGCAGTTCTTC	CASSEALREWNEQFF
.	TRBJ2-5	TRBV4-2	TRBD2	TGTGCCAGCAGCCAAGATTCTAGCGGGAGGGGGGAGACCCAGTACTTC	CASSQDSSGRGETQYF
.	TRBJ2-5	TRBV4-1	.	TGCGCCAGCAGCCAAAAAGATGGCGGACAAGAGACCCAGTACTTC	CASSQKDGGQETQYF
few	TRBJ2-5	TRBV20-1	.	TGCAGTGCTAGAGATTCCACCCAGTACTTC	CSARDSTQYF
.	TRBJ2-5	TRBV6-1	.	TGTGCCAGCAGCTACAGGGCGTCGGGGGAGACCCAGTACTTC	CASSYRASGETQYF
few	TRBJ1-4	TRBV6-6	TRBD1	TGTGCCAGCAGTTACTCGACAGGGGGCGTCCATGAAAAACTGTTTTTT	CASSYSTGGVHEKLFF
.	TRBJ1-4	TRBV18	.	TGTGCCAGCTCACCCCTGGAGGAGTTTGCAACTAATGAAAAACTGTTTTTT	CASSPLEEFATNEKLFF
.	TRBJ1-4	TRBV6-1	.	TGTGCCAGCAGTGAAAGGAACCTACTCGAGAGTGGACTGTTTTTT	CASSERNLLESGLFF
few	TRBJ2-7	TRBV3-1	TRBD2	TGTGCCAGCAGCAAAATGGCAGGGCTAGCGGGGAGCTCCTACGAGCAGTACTTC	CASSKMAGLAGSSYEQYF
.	TRBJ2-1	TRBV2	TRBD2	TGTGCCAGCAGAGCGGGACTAGCGGGGGGGAATGAGCAGTTCTTC	CASRAGLAGGNEQFF
.	TRBJ2-1	TRBV5-5	TRBD1	TGTGCCAGCAGCGACCGGCCGGGACAGGGTTACAATGAGCAGTTCTTC	CASSDRPGQGYNEQFF
many	TRBJ1-2	TRBV29-1	.	TGCAGCGTTGAAGTTCACGGCCGGATCGGCTACACCTTC	CSVEVHGRIGYTF
.	TRBJ2-5	TRBV20-1	TRBD2	TGCAGTGCTAGACTAGCGGGAGTACTGGAGACCCAGTACTTC	CSARLAGVLETQYF
few	TRBJ2-7	TRBV21-1	.	TGTGCCAGCAGCCCATCATGGGGTCAGGGACCCGACGAGCAGTACTTC	CASSPSWGQGPDEQYF
.	TRBJ2-7	TRBV6-1	TRBD2	TGTGCCGGCAGTGAAGTAGGACTAGCGAAAGCCTACGAGCAGTACTTC	CAGSEVGLAKAYEQYF
few	TRBJ2-3	TRBV28	.	TGTGCCAGCAGCACCGGGGATAGGGATACGCAGTATTTT	CASSTGDRDTQYF
many	TRBJ2-7	TRBV29-1	.	TGCAGCGTTGGGACAGCCTACGAGCAGTACTTC	CSVGTAYEQYF
.	TRBJ1-5	TRBV3-1	.	TGTGCCAGCAGCACCACCGATAGCAATCAGCCCCAGCATTTT	CASSTTDSNQPQHF
.	TRBJ2-7	TRBV12-3/TRBV12-4	.	TGTGCCAGCAGTGTAGTAAATTGGGAGGCCAAGCAGTACTTC	CASSVVNWEAKQYF
few	TRBJ2-3	TRBV27	.	TGTGCCAGCAGTTTCCCCGGGACCTTCACAGATACGCAGTATTTT	CASSFPGTFTDTQYF
.	TRBJ2-7	TRBV28	.	TGTGCCAGCTTCGAGACAGAACAAACCTACGAGCAGTACTTC	CASFETEQTYEQYF
few	TRBJ2-1	TRBV7-2	.	TGTGCCAGCAGCTTATCAGGAGGGCCGGGGGATGAGCAGTTCTTC	CASSLSGGPGDEQFF
once	TRBJ2-3	TRBV4-2	TRBD2	TGTGCCAGCAGCCAAGAGGTAGCGGGAGCAGATACGCAGTATTTT	CASSQEVAGADTQYF
once	TRBJ2-4	TRBV20-1	TRBD2	TGCAGTGCTACTCCCCTAGCGGCTGTGTACTTC	CSATPLAAVYF